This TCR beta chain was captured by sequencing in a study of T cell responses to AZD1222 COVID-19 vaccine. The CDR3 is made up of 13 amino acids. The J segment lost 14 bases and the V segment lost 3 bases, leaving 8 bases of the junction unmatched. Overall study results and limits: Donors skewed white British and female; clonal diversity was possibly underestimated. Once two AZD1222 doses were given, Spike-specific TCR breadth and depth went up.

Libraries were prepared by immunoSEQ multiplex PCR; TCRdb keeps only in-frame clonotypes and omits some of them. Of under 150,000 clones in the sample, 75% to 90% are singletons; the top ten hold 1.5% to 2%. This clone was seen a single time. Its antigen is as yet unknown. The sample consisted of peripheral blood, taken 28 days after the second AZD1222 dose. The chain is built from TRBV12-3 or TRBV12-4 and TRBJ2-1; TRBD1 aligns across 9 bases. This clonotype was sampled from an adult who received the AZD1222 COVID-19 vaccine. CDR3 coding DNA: TGTGCCAGCAGTTTGCAGGGACAGGGTAGAGAGTTCTTC. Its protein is CASSLQGQGREFF.